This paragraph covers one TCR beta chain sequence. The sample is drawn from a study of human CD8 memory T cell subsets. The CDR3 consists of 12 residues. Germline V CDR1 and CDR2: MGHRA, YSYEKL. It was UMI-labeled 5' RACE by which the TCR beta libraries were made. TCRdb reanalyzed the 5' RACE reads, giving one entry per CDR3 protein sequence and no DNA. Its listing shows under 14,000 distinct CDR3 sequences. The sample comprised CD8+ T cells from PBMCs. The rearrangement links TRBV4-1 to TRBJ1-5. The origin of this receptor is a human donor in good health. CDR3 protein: CASSQGNQPQHF.